The text below deals with one TCR beta chain. Per sample, extraction of total RNA gave at least 6 micrograms in every case. The data stem from a study of blood T cells in healthy people across ages. Primers used in a second PCR of roughly 6 to 11 cycles were a sample-barcoded 5' primer and a J-beta primer mix. Every cDNA was tagged by a template-switch adaptor with 12 random nucleotides. TCRdb reprocessed the 5' RACE reads via MiXCR and lists one record per CDR3 protein. In the table there are 1 million to 1.2 million distinct CDR3 sequences, 35% to 40% of which are singletons. The CDR3 extends over 13 amino acids.

The TCR sequence derives from a man in his late teens or twenties in good health. This chain joins TRBV12-3 or TRBV12-4 and TRBJ2-4; D may match TRBD1 or TRBD2 (6 bases each). Matching the DNA end better, TRBJ2-7 makes the J call doubtful. Sequencing input: blood. This CDR3 is CASRTRGADEQYF. The CDR3, as DNA: TGTGCCAGCCGGACGAGGGGGGCAGACGAGCAGTACTTC.